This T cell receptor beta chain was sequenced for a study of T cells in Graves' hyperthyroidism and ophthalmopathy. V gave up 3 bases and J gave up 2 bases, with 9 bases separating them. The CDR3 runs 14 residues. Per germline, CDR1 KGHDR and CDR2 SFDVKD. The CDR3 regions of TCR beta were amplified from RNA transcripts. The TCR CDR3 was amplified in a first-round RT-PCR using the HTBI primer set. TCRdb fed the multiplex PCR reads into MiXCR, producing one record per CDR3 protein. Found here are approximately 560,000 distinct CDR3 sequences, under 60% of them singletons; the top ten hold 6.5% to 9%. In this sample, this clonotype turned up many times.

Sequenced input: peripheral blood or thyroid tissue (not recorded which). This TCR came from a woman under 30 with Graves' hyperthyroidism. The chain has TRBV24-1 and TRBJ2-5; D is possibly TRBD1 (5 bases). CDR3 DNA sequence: TGTGCCACCAGTGATCGCAGGGTTCAAGAGACCCAGTACTTC. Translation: CATSDRRVQETQYF.